The 21 T cell receptor beta chains in this list originate from one sample, sequenced in a study of regulatory dendritic cells for organ transplantation. What these receptors recognize is not known. Profiling relied on immunoSEQ multiplex PCR, and the TCRdb table lists in-frame clones only, not all of them. The sample contains 9,500 to 14,000 clones, roughly nine tenths of which appear only once. CFSE-labeled sorted T cells met regulatory or mature dendritic cells for less than 6 days. The source material was naive CD8+ T cells from blood cultured with dendritic cells. The sample's subset: CD45RA+ naive T cells. The receptors were sampled from a human donor in good health.

The gene calls are TRBV15 and TRBJ2-3; possibly TRBD1 for D (6 bases). V dropped 4 bases and J dropped 7 bases, with 15 bases sitting between them. Germline assignment: CDR1 LNHNV and CDR2 YYDKDF (reference sequence). This CDR3 has 14 amino acids. CDR3 sequence: CATSTPQGRHTQYF. CDR3 DNA: TGTGCCACCAGCACGCCACAGGGTAGACATACGCAGTATTTT.

This chain links TRBV9 with TRBJ2-1; TRBD2 matches at 7 bases. Germline loops: CDR1 SGDLS, CDR2 YYNGEE. After removal of 4 bases from V and 0 bases from J, the junction contained 4 bases not matched to a gene. The CDR3 runs 15 residues. CDR3 sequence (DNA): TGTGCCAGCAGCCTTAGCGGGTCCTCCTACAATGAGCAGTTCTTC. Translated, it gives CASSLSGSSYNEQFF.

This chain joins TRBV19 and TRBJ2-1; 9 positions agree with TRBD1. J was trimmed by 6 bases and V by 6 bases; bases with no gene match: 6. CDR1 and CDR2 from the germline V gene are LNHDA and SQIVND (reference sequence). The CDR3 is 14 residues long. CDR3 protein: CASRSVDRGNEQFF. The CDR3 nucleotides are TGTGCCAGTAGATCGGTGGACAGGGGCAATGAGCAGTTCTTC.

This clone was counted between two and nine times. The rearrangement joins TRBV4-2 to TRBJ2-7; D remains ambiguous. This CDR3 spans 15 amino acids. Trimming removed 1 base from V and 5 bases from J, with 15 bases in between. The germline V gene encodes CDR1 LGHNA and CDR2 YNFKEQ. CDR3 coding DNA: TGTGCCAGCAGCCAAGCGGTAGTCGGACCCCACGAGCAGTACTTC. Protein: CASSQAVVGPHEQYF.

This clone was seen a few times. The J gene is TRBJ1-2, the V gene TRBV30, with D unclear. Germline CDR1 is GTSNPN and CDR2 is SVGIG (reference sequence). The CDR3 length is 11 residues. Trimming pared 1 base from V and 10 bases from J, leaving 10 bases between. The CDR3 region is CAWSEAADYTF. In DNA form, the CDR3 reads TGTGCCTGGAGTGAGGCAGCCGACTACACCTTC.

This rearrangement joins TRBV30 to TRBJ2-7; TRBD1 aligns across 11 bases. Germline CDR1 is GTSNPN and CDR2 is SVGIG (reference sequence). This CDR3 comprises 13 residues. V was clipped by 5 bases and J by 3 bases; unmatched bases: 3. CDR3 amino acids: CAWEGTGGYEQYF. CDR3 in DNA: TGTGCCTGGGAAGGGACAGGGGGCTACGAGCAGTACTTC.

The chain is built from TRBV4-1 and TRBJ2-7; 7 bases agree with TRBD1. Per germline, CDR1 MGHRA and CDR2 YSYEKL. Trimming took 0 bases from V and 11 from J; bases not matched to a gene: 16. The CDR3 length is 16 residues. The CDR3 is CASSQDTGTDTSPEYF. CDR3 nucleotide sequence: TGCGCCAGCAGCCAAGACACCGGGACAGACACCTCCCCTGAGTACTTC.

This sequence joins TRBV4-3 and TRBJ2-1; 8 positions agree with TRBD1. This CDR3 spans 14 amino acids. J lost 10 bases, V lost 6 bases, and 11 bases had no gene match. Germline V gene sequence: CDR1 LGHNA, CDR2 YSLEER. CDR3 residues: CASSMGQESPEQFF. The CDR3 DNA sequence: TGCGCCAGCAGTATGGGACAGGAATCCCCGGAGCAGTTCTTC.

V and J are TRBV27 and TRBJ2-1; D possibly uses TRBD1 or TRBD2 (5 bases each). Per the germline V gene, CDR1 is MNHEY and CDR2 is SMNVEV (reference sequence). This CDR3 comprises 13 residues. V was cut by 3 bases and J by 6 bases, with 9 bases left in between. The CDR3 loop reads CASSFSGSNEQFF. CDR3 nucleotides: TGTGCCAGCAGTTTTTCAGGGAGCAATGAGCAGTTCTTC.

The chain uses TRBV7-8 and TRBJ2-3, with D uncertain. The germline CDR1 and CDR2 sequences are SGHVS and FQNEAQ. The CDR3 has 15 amino acids. Deletions cut 1 base from V and 0 bases from J, with 8 bases between. The CDR3 DNA reads TGTGCCAGCAGCTTAGAGTGGGGTAGCACAGATACGCAGTATTTT. As protein: CASSLEWGSTDTQYF.

The chain is built from TRBV6-6 and TRBJ2-7; 10 nucleotides match TRBD1. Germline trimming cut 5 bases from V and 9 bases from J; bases unmatched to any gene: 7. This CDR3 region has 13 residues. Germline assignment: CDR1 MNHNY and CDR2 SVGAGI (reference sequence). This CDR3 is CASSVRDRGRQYF. In DNA, the CDR3 is TGTGCCAGCAGTGTCCGGGACAGGGGTAGGCAGTACTTC.

This CDR3 reads CASSYTAYNEQFF. The CDR3 coding sequence is TGTGCCAGCAGTTATACGGCTTACAATGAGCAGTTCTTC. The V gene is TRBV6-6, the J gene TRBJ2-1; D not certain. CDR3 size: 13 residues. The V gene lost 3 bases and the J gene lost 4 bases, with 7 bases spanning the gap. The germline V gene has CDR1 MNHNY and CDR2 SVGAGI (reference sequence).

This chain links TRBV27 with TRBJ1-1; D is uncertain. CDR3 size: 13 residues. The germline CDR1 and CDR2 sequences are MNHEY and SMNVEV (reference sequence). V was shortened by 5 bases and J by 4 bases, with 11 bases between the two germline ends. The CDR3 sequence is CASSTRWVTEAFF. DNA of the CDR3: TGTGCCAGCAGTACGCGATGGGTCACTGAAGCTTTCTTT.

V and J are TRBV4-1 and TRBJ2-3; no definite D call. This CDR3 has 12 residues. CDR1 is MGHRA and CDR2 is YSYEKL in the germline V gene. Trimming stripped 1 base from V and 7 bases from J, with 6 bases between. The CDR3 bases are TGCGCCAGCAGCCAAGCTGGGTATACGCAGTATTTT. Amino acids: CASSQAGYTQYF.

The V and J genes are TRBV7-9 and TRBJ1-2; D is unresolved. CDR3 length: 13 amino acids. The V and J ends lost 1 base and 0 bases respectively, with 3 bases between them. From germline, CDR1 is SEHNR and CDR2 FQNEAQ (reference sequence). The CDR3 protein is CASSLEPNYGYTF. In nucleotides, the CDR3 is TGTGCCAGCAGCTTAGAACCTAACTATGGCTACACCTTC. Filled out from reference TRBV7-9 and TRBJ1-2, the complete variable domain reads DTGVSQNPRHKITKRGQNVTFRCDPISEHNRLYWYRQTLGQGPEFLTYFQNEAQLEKSRLLSDRFSAERPKGSFSTLEIQRTEQGDSAMYLCASSLEPNYGYTFGSGTRLTVV.

The chain links TRBV9 to TRBJ2-3; 11 bases match TRBD2. This CDR3 has 15 residues. The germline V gene has CDR1 SGDLS and CDR2 YYNGEE. J was trimmed by 1 base and V by 3 bases; bases with no gene match: 1. The CDR3, as DNA: TGTGCCAGCAGCGAGACTAGCGGGGGCACAGATACGCAGTATTTT. This encodes CASSETSGGTDTQYF.

This clone has just a few counts. The V gene is TRBV5-1, the J gene TRBJ1-2; D might be TRBD1 (6 bases). The length of the CDR3 is 13 residues. CDR1 and CDR2 from the germline V gene are SGHRS and YFSETQ. Trimming took 0 bases from V and 6 from J, leaving 9 bases between them. The CDR3 region is CASSLEKGDGYTF. For the CDR3, the DNA is TGCGCCAGCAGCTTGGAAAAGGGGGATGGCTACACCTTC.

The rearrangement links TRBV18 to TRBJ2-3, with D uncertain. Trimming left V 8 bases short and J 2 bases short, with 20 bases between. CDR1 KGHSH and CDR2 LQKENI come from the germline V gene. The CDR3 spans 16 residues. The CDR3 region has the DNA TGTGCCAGCACCGAAGGTTCAACCGAGGACACAGATACGCAGTATTTT. It translates to CASTEGSTEDTDTQYF.

This clone showed up just once. The chain employs TRBV9 and TRBJ1-2; D gene uncertain. Trimming shortened V by 5 bases and J by 8 bases, and 13 bases separated the two germline ends. The CDR3 has 12 amino acids. Germline-derived CDR1 and CDR2 are SGDLS and YYNGEE. CDR3 sequence: CASRSGRGGYTF. CDR3 coding DNA: TGTGCCAGCAGATCAGGACGCGGGGGCTACACCTTC. Together with reference TRBV9 and TRBJ1-2, the CDR3 gives the full variable domain: DSGVTQTPKHLITATGQRVTLRCSPRSGDLSVYWYQQSLDQGLQFLIQYYNGEERAKGNILERFSAQQFPDLHSELNLSSLELGDSALYFCASRSGRGGYTFGSGTRLTVV.

J is TRBJ2-2 and V is TRBV6-5; D call uncertain. Germline CDR1 is MNHEY and CDR2 is SVGAGI. The CDR3 has 15 residues. V was cut by 0 bases and J by 3 bases, with 8 bases left in between. In DNA form, the CDR3 reads TGTGCCAGCAGTTACTCGACCGGAGACACCGGGGAGCTGTTTTTT. Translation: CASSYSTGDTGELFF.

The chain couples TRBV7-6 to TRBJ2-5, with no clear D. Germline CDR1 and CDR2: SGHVS and FNYEAQ. The V end lost 1 base, the J end lost 2 bases, and 14 bases lay between the germline ends. The CDR3 spans 16 residues. CDR3 protein: CASSLVQAYQQETQYF. CDR3 bases: TGTGCCAGCAGCTTAGTGCAGGCCTACCAACAAGAGACCCAGTACTTC.